This record covers a single TCR beta chain. Sequencing used immunoSEQ multiplex PCR; TCRdb keeps in-frame clones, though not all of them. The sample consists of 25,000 to 35,000 clones, approximately 80% of them appearing once. These data come from a study of OX40 agonist ivuxolimab in advanced cancers. Germline V gives CDR1 SGHDN, CDR2 FVKESK. The CDR3 has 15 residues. The specimen comprised CD4+ or CD8+ T cells sorted from blood, sampled in a trial of the OX40 agonist ivuxolimab. The gene calls are TRBV14 and TRBJ2-5; the match to TRBD2 covers 7 bases. The tail of the sequence fits TRBJ2-7 better, so the J call may be wrong. The clonotype originates from an adult with an advanced solid tumor such as melanoma, head and neck, liver or kidney cancer. For the CDR3, the DNA is TGTGCCAGCAGCCAAGCCGGGGGGTTTTTCTACGAGCAGTACTTC. Translated, it gives CASSQAGGFFYEQYF.